The 3 T cell receptor beta chains below were found in one sample sequenced in a study of cytomegalovirus exposure and HLA in healthy donors (dated by TCRdb to between 2016 and 2019). Library preparation was by the immunoSEQ multiplex PCR assay. The multiplex PCR relied on a mix of 60 forward primers for TCR Vbeta segments and 13 reverse primers for TCR Jbeta segments. TCRdb's version of the immuneACCESS table is confined to in-frame rearrangements and falls short of the full clone set. An unresolved V gene accounts for under half of the shortfall where checked; the remainder is of unknown origin. The sample data list more than 95,000 clones, and roughly 78% of these were observed just once. The ten largest clones take up roughly 1.8% of the sample. The sequenced sample consisted of PBMCs. All receptors come from a woman aged 40 to 49 in good health and CMV-seronegative.

This sequence joins TRBV7-9 and TRBJ2-7; no clear D gene. V lost 1 base and J lost 6, with 13 bases in between. The CDR3 is 14 residues long. The germline gives CDR1 SEHNR, CDR2 FQNEAQ (reference sequence). The CDR3 DNA follows: TGTGCCAGCAGCTTAGAAACGACTCGGGTCGAGCAGTACTTC. Translated, it gives CASSLETTRVEQYF.

The rearrangement uses TRBV19 and TRBJ2-5; 7 nucleotides match TRBD2. Germline V CDR1 and CDR2: LNHDA, SQIVND (reference sequence). This CDR3 has 16 residues. V lost 6 bases and J lost 2; bases outside the gene matches: 12. CDR3 in DNA: TGTGCCAGTAGCCCCCGCCGGGGACTACCACAAGAGACCCAGTACTTC. Protein sequence: CASSPRRGLPQETQYF.

The genes are TRBV27 and TRBJ2-7; 10 bases line up with TRBD2. Germline V lookup: CDR1 MNHEY, CDR2 SMNVEV (reference sequence). Trimming removed 5 bases from V and 1 base from J; junction bases left unmatched: 8. There are 16 residues in the CDR3. The CDR3 region has the DNA TGTGCCAGCAGTCCTTTAGCGGGAGGCGGATCCTACGAGCAGTACTTC. Its translation is CASSPLAGGGSYEQYF.